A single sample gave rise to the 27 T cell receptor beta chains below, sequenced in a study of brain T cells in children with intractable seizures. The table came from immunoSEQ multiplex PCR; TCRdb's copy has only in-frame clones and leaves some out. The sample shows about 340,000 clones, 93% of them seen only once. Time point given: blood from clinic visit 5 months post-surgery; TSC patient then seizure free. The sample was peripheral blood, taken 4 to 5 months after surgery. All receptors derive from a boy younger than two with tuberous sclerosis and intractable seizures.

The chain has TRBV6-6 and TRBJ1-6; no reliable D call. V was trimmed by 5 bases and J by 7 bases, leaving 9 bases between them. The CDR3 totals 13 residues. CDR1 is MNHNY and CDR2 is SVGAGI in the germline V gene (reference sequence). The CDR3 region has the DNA TGTGCCAGCAGTGGACTGATAAATTCACCCCTCCACTTT. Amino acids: CASSGLINSPLHF.

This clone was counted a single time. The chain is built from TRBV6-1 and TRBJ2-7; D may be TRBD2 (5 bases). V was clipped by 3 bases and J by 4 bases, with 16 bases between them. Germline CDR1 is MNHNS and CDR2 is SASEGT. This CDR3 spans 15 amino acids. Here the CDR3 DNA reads TGTGCCAGCAGTGAGGAAGCGGTAAACCGTTACGAGCAGTACTTC. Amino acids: CASSEEAVNRYEQYF.

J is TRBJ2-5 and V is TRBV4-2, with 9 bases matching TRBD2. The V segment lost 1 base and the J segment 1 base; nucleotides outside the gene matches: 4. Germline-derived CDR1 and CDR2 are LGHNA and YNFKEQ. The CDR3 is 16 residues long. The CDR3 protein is CASSQAGTSLQETQYF. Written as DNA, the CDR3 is TGTGCCAGCAGCCAAGCTGGGACTAGCCTCCAAGAGACCCAGTACTTC.

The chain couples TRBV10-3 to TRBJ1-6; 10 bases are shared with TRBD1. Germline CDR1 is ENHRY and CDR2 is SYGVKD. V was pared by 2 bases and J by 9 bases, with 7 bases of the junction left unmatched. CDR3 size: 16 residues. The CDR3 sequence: CAISEPTGGDSSPLHF. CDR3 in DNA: TGTGCCATCAGTGAGCCGACAGGGGGCGATAGTTCACCCCTCCACTTT.

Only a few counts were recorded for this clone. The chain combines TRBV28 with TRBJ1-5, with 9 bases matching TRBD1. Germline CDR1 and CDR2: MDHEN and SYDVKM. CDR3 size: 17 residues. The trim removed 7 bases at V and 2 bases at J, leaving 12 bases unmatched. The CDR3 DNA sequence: TGTGCCAGCACCGCCCCCCGGGACAGGGAACGCAATCAGCCCCAGCATTTT. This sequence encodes CASTAPRDRERNQPQHF.

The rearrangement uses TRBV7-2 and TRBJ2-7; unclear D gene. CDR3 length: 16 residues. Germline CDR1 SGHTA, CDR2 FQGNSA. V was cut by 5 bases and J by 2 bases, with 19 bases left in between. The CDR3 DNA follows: TGTGCCAGCAGCCTACATATAGGCGTTACTACCTACGAGCAGTACTTC. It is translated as CASSLHIGVTTYEQYF.

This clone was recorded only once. The CDR3 DNA sequence: TGTGCCACCTTACGGGGGCTTGTCTACGAGCAGTACTTC. It translates to CATLRGLVYEQYF. V gene TRBV2 combines with J gene TRBJ2-7; tentatively, D is TRBD1 or TRBD2 (6 bases each). Looked up from germline, CDR1 is SNHLY and CDR2 is FYNNEI. With 10 bases removed from V and 3 bases from J, the gap between germline ends came to 16 bases. The CDR3 is 13 residues long.

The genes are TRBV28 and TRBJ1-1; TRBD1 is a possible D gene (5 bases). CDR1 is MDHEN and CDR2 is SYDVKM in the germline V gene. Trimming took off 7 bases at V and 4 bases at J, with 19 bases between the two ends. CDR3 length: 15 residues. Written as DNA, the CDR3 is TGTGCCAGCAACAGGCGACACTCCGCACCCACTGAAGCTTTCTTT. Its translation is CASNRRHSAPTEAFF.

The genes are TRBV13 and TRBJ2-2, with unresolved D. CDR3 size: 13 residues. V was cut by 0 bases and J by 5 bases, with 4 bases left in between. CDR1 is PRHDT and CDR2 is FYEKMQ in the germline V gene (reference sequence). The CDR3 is CASSLGRTGELFF. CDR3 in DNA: TGTGCCAGCAGCTTAGGCCGAACCGGGGAGCTGTTTTTT.

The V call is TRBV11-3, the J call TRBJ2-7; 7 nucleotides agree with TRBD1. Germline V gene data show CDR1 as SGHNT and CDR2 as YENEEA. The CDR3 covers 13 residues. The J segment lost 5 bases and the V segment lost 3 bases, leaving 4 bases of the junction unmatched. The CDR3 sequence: CASSFGQADEQYF. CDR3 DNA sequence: TGTGCCAGCAGCTTTGGACAGGCGGACGAGCAGTACTTC.

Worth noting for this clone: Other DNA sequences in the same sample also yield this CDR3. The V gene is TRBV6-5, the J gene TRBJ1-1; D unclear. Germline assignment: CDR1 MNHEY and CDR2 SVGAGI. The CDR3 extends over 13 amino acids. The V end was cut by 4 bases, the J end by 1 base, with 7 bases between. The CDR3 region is CASSWIGNTEAFF. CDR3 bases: TGTGCCAGCAGTTGGATCGGGAACACTGAAGCTTTCTTT.

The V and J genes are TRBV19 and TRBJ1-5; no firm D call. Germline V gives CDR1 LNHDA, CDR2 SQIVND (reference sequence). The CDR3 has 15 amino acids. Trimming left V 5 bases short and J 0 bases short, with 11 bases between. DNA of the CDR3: TGTGCCAGTAGTCCGCAAGGTTATAGCAATCAGCCCCAGCATTTT. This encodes CASSPQGYSNQPQHF.

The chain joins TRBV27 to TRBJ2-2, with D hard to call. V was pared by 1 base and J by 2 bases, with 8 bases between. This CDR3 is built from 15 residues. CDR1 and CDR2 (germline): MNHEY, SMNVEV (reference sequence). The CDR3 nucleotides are TGTGCCAGCAGTTTATTAGGGCCCAACACCGGGGAGCTGTTTTTT. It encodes CASSLLGPNTGELFF.

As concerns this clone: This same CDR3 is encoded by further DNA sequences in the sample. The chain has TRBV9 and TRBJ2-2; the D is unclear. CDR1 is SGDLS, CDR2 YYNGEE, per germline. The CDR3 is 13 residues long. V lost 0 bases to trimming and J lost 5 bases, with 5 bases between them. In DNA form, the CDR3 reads TGTGCCAGCAGCGTAGCAGGTACCGGGGAGCTGTTTTTT. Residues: CASSVAGTGELFF.

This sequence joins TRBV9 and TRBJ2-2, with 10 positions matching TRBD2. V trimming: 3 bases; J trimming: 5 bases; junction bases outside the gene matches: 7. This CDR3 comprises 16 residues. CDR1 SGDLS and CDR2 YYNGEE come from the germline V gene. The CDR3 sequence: CASSGGASGGTGELFF. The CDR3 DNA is TGTGCCAGCAGCGGGGGCGCTAGCGGGGGTACCGGGGAGCTGTTTTTT.

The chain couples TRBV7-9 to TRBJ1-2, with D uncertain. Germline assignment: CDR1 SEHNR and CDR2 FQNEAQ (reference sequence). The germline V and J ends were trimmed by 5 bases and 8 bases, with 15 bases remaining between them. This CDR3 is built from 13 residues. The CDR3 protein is CASSNDIMWGYTF. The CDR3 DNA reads TGTGCCAGCAGCAATGACATCATGTGGGGCTACACCTTC.

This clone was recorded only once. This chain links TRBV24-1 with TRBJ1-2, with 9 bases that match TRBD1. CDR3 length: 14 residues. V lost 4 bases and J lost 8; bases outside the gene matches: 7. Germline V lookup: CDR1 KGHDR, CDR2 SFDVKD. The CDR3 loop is CATSEGGQGGGYTF. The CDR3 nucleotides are TGTGCCACCAGTGAGGGGGGACAGGGTGGAGGCTACACCTTC.

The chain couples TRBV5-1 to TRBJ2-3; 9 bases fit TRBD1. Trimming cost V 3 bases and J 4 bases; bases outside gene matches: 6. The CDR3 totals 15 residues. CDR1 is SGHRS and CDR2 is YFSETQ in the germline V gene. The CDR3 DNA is TGCGCCAGCAGCTGGGACAGGGAAGTTCCAGATACGCAGTATTTT. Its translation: CASSWDREVPDTQYF.

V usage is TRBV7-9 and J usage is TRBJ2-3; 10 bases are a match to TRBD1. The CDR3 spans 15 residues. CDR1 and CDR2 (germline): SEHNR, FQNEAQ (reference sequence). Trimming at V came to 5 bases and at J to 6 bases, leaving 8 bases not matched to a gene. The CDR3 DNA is TGTGCCAGCAGCGAGCAGGGACAGGGGAAGGATACGCAGTATTTT. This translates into CASSEQGQGKDTQYF.

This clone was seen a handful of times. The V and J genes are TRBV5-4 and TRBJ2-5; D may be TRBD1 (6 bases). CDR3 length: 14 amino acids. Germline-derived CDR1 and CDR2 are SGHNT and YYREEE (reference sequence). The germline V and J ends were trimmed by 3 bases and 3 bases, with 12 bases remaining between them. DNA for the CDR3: TGTGCCAGCAGCTCCGCCCGGACAGAAGAGACCCAGTACTTC. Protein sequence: CASSSARTEETQYF.

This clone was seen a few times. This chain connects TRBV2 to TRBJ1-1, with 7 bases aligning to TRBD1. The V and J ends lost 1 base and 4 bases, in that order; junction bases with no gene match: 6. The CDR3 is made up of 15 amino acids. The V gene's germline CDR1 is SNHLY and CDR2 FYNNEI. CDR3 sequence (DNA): TGTGCCAGCAGTGAAGGGACAGGAAGGGGCACTGAAGCTTTCTTT. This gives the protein CASSEGTGRGTEAFF.

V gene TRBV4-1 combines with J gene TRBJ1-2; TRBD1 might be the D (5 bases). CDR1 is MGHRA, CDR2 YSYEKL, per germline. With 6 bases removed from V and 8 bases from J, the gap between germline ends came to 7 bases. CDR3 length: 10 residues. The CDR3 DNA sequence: TGCGCCAGCAGGGGGGAGGGCTACACCTTC. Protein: CASRGEGYTF.

This CDR3 reads CASSGRYPSGVSYEQYF. For the CDR3, the DNA is TGTGCCAGCAGTGGACGCTACCCTAGCGGTGTTTCCTACGAGCAGTACTTC. V usage is TRBV27 and J usage is TRBJ2-7; 7 nucleotides match TRBD2. CDR3 length: 17 residues. V lost 5 bases to trimming and J lost 1 base; unmatched junction nucleotides: 14. Germline V gene lookup returns CDR1 MNHEY and CDR2 SMNVEV (reference sequence).

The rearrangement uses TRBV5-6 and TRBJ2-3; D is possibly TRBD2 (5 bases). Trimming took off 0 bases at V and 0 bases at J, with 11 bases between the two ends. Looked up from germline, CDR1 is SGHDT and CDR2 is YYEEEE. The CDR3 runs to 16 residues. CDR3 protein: CASSLGLGESTDTQYF. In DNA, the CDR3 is TGTGCCAGCAGCTTGGGGCTTGGGGAGAGCACAGATACGCAGTATTTT.

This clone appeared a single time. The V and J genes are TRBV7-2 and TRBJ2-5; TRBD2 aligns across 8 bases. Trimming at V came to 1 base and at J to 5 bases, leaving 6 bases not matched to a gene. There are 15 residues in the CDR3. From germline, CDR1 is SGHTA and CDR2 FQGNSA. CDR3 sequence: CASSLVVAGLETQYF. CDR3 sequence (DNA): TGTGCCAGCAGCTTAGTAGTAGCGGGGTTGGAGACCCAGTACTTC.

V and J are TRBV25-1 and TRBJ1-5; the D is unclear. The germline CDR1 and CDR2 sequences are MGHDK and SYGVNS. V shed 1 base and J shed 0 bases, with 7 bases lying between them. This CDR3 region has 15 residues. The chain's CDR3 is CASSESASSNQPQHF. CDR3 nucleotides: TGTGCCAGCAGTGAATCGGCCAGTAGCAATCAGCCCCAGCATTTT.

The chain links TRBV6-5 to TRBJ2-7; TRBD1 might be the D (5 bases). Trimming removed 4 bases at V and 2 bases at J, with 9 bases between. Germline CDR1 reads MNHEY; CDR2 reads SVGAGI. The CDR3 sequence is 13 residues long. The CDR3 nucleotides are TGTGCCAGCAGTTCGACAGCCACCTACGAGCAGTACTTC. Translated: CASSSTATYEQYF.